Following are 18 T cell receptor beta chains from one sample sequenced in a study of neurological immune-mediated disorders. In TCRdb, the 5' RACE reads were re-called with MiXCR into one record per CDR3 protein. The data hold about 25,000 distinct CDR3 sequences, with around 3.4% observed a single time. The sequencing sample was made of PBMCs. The receptors here all came from a woman in her thirties with multiple sclerosis.

This clonotype was picked up many times. The chain links TRBV12-3 or TRBV12-4 to TRBJ2-2; D uncertain. The CDR3 is made up of 12 amino acids. V lost 7 bases and J 1 base, leaving 4 bases between the germline ends. CDR3: CASNKNTGELFF. DNA for the CDR3: TGTGCCAGCAACAAGAACACCGGGGAGCTGTTTTTT.

This clonotype was counted at least ten times. J is TRBJ1-1 and V is TRBV12-3 or TRBV12-4; 8 nucleotides agree with TRBD1. The CDR3 consists of 13 residues. Trimming at V came to 3 bases and at J to 11 bases, leaving 8 bases not matched to a gene. The CDR3 spells CASSFFRGRAAFF. CDR3 DNA sequence: TGTGCCAGCAGTTTCTTCAGGGGGCGGGCCGCTTTCTTT.

Concerning this clonotype itself: A much larger clone is a single base away; this may be a read error. J is TRBJ2-7 and V is TRBV15; 7 bases align to TRBD2. This CDR3 spans 17 amino acids. Germline V gene data show CDR1 as LNHNV and CDR2 as YYDKDF (reference sequence). V lost 0 bases to trimming and J lost 7 bases; unmatched junction nucleotides: 15. CDR3 loop: CATSRDNLLADFQEQYF. The CDR3 DNA follows: TGTGCCACCAGCAGAGATAATCTGCTAGCGGATTTCCAAGAGCAGTACTTC. Filled out from reference TRBV15 and TRBJ2-7, the complete variable domain reads DAMVIQNPRYQVTQFGKPVTLSCSQTLNHNVMYWYQQKSSQAPKLLFHYYDKDFNNEADTPDNFQSRRPNTSFCFLDIRSPGLGDTAMYLCATSRDNLLADFQEQYFGPGTRLTVT.

This clonotype was counted many times. The genes are TRBV5-1 and TRBJ2-1; 9 nucleotides agree with TRBD2. With V trimmed by 2 bases and J by 2 bases, 5 bases remained unmatched. CDR1 and CDR2 (germline): SGHRS, YFSETQ. The CDR3 runs 16 residues. The CDR3 reads CASSFVGLATYNEQFF. As DNA, the CDR3 is TGCGCCAGCAGCTTCGTAGGACTAGCGACCTACAATGAGCAGTTCTTC.

This clonotype is classed as medium-sized. V is TRBV10-3 and J is TRBJ2-5; D gene unclear. The CDR3 extends over 13 amino acids. CDR1 is ENHRY, CDR2 SYGVKD, per germline. Trimming took off 8 bases at V and 2 bases at J, with 12 bases between the two ends. CDR3 sequence: CAIGAELQETQYF. In DNA form, the CDR3 reads TGTGCCATCGGCGCCGAGCTTCAAGAGACCCAGTACTTC.

This clonotype was recorded at least ten times. The J gene is TRBJ1-2, the V gene TRBV7-2; no clear D gene. V was clipped by 2 bases and J by 6 bases, with 10 bases between them. Germline CDR1 SGHTA, CDR2 FQGNSA. The CDR3 sequence is 13 residues long. In DNA form, the CDR3 reads TGTGCCAGCAGCTTATTAGGGATGAATGGCTACACCTTC. As protein: CASSLLGMNGYTF. The complete variable domain, with remaining parts taken from reference TRBV7-2 and TRBJ1-2, reads GAGVSQSPSNKVTEKGKDVELRCDPISGHTALYWYRQSLGQGLEFLIYFQGNSAPDKSGLPSDRFSAERTGGSVSTLTIQRTQQEDSAVYLCASSLLGMNGYTFGSGTRLTVV.

On this clonotype: Since a much larger clone is just one base distant, this may be a read error. The chain is built from TRBV6-6 and TRBJ2-2; the D is unclear. The germline V gene has CDR1 MNHNY and CDR2 SVGAGI (reference sequence). The CDR3 totals 15 residues. The germline V and J ends were trimmed by 0 bases and 13 bases, with 18 bases remaining between them. This CDR3 is CASSYSEQFGQLLFF. Written as DNA, the CDR3 is TGTGCCAGCAGTTACTCCGAACAGTTTGGGCAGCTGCTGTTTTTT.

This clonotype was recorded many times. The rearrangement uses TRBV20-1 and TRBJ2-1; TRBD2 aligns across 7 bases. Germline loops: CDR1 DFQATT, CDR2 SNEGSKA (reference sequence). J gave up 8 bases and V 5 bases, and 15 bases lay outside the gene matches. The CDR3 runs 15 residues. CDR3 protein: CSALRLAKSTYEQFF. The CDR3 DNA follows: TGCAGTGCTCTCCGACTAGCTAAGAGTACCTATGAGCAGTTCTTC.

Sample share makes this clonotype medium-sized. This chain joins TRBV4-3 and TRBJ2-1, with TRBD2 identical over 7 bases. CDR1 and CDR2 from the germline V gene are LGHNA and YSLEER. V was clipped by 4 bases and J by 10 bases; unmatched bases: 13. The CDR3 runs to 15 residues. DNA of the CDR3: TGCGCCAGCAGCCCCGGCGGGAGAGCGTTATCCGAGCAGTTCTTC. This encodes CASSPGGRALSEQFF.

By share of the sample, this clonotype is medium-sized (0.01 to 0.1%). V gene TRBV5-1 combines with J gene TRBJ1-1; maybe TRBD1 (5 bases). The CDR3 sequence is 13 residues long. The V end was cut by 5 bases, the J end by 1 base, with 9 bases between. Germline CDR1 and CDR2: SGHRS and YFSETQ. The CDR3 DNA follows: TGCGCCAGCAGAAGTCAGGGGAACACTGAAGCTTTCTTT. It encodes CASRSQGNTEAFF.

This clonotype showed up just once. The V and J genes are TRBV4-2 and TRBJ2-3, with D hard to call. The germline CDR1 and CDR2 sequences are LGHNA and YNFKEQ. The CDR3 loop spans 13 amino acids. Trimming took 1 base from V and 5 from J, leaving 7 bases between them. This CDR3 is CASSQVALDTQYF. The CDR3 DNA follows: TGTGCCAGCAGCCAAGTGGCGTTAGATACGCAGTATTTT.

In this sample, this clonotype turned up many times. The chain employs TRBV7-2 and TRBJ2-2; 7 nucleotides align to TRBD2. The J segment lost 0 bases and the V segment lost 5 bases, leaving 3 bases of the junction unmatched. Germline CDR1 and CDR2: SGHTA and FQGNSA. The CDR3 runs 15 residues. The CDR3 protein is CASSRDYANTGELFF. The CDR3 bases are TGTGCCAGCAGCCGGGACTACGCGAACACCGGGGAGCTGTTTTTT.

About this clonotype itself: The final CDR3 position lacks the conserved phenylalanine or tryptophan, pointing to a likely read error. V is TRBV12-3 or TRBV12-4 and J is TRBJ1-2; D perhaps matches TRBD1 (6 bases). The CDR3 runs to 11 residues. The V end lost 6 bases, the J end lost 8 bases, and 10 bases lay between the germline ends. The CDR3 DNA reads as TGTGCCAGCAGCCGCAGGGGAGGCTACACCAAC. Residues: CASSRRGGYTN.

This clonotype was seen many times. The chain uses TRBV29-1 and TRBJ2-3; 9 bases fit TRBD2. V lost 6 bases to trimming and J lost 7 bases; unmatched junction nucleotides: 11. CDR3 length: 14 amino acids. The germline CDR1 and CDR2 sequences are SQVTM and ANQGSEA. The CDR3 loop is CSVTRLAAGYTQYF. The CDR3 nucleotides are TGCAGCGTGACTAGACTAGCGGCCGGCTATACGCAGTATTTT.

This clonotype was seen repeatedly, ten times or more. This chain links TRBV5-1 with TRBJ2-2, with 8 positions matching TRBD2. The CDR3 is 15 residues long. Looked up from germline, CDR1 is SGHRS and CDR2 is YFSETQ. The V segment lost 0 bases and the J segment 5 bases; nucleotides outside the gene matches: 3. CDR3 bases: TGCGCCAGCAGCTTGGGGGGACTAGAAACCGGGGAGCTGTTTTTT. This sequence encodes CASSLGGLETGELFF.

Ten or more counts support this clonotype. The chain employs TRBV7-2 and TRBJ2-5; D is unclear. From germline, CDR1 is SGHTA and CDR2 FQGNSA. The V end lost 4 bases, the J end lost 5 bases, and 11 bases lay between the germline ends. The CDR3 has 13 residues. In DNA form, the CDR3 reads TGTGCCAGCAGCTCCGGTCAGGCGGAGACCCAGTACTTC. Protein: CASSSGQAETQYF.

The sample holds many counts of this clonotype. This chain connects TRBV20-1 to TRBJ2-3; D is perhaps TRBD1 or TRBD2 (6 bases each). The V end lost 2 bases, the J end lost 5 bases, and 14 bases lay between the germline ends. Per germline, CDR1 DFQATT and CDR2 SNEGSKA (reference sequence). There are 14 residues in the CDR3. The CDR3 bases are TGCAGTGCTAGACCCGGTGGAGGGGGAGATACGCAGTATTTT. Translating gives CSARPGGGGDTQYF.

For this clonotype: A much larger clone lies one base from this, so it may be a read error. V gene TRBV7-2 combines with J gene TRBJ2-7, with TRBD2 matching over 7 bases. Trimming removed 2 bases from V and 3 bases from J; junction bases left unmatched: 7. Germline CDR1 SGHTA, CDR2 FQGNSA. This CDR3 has 15 residues. As DNA, the CDR3 is TGTGCCAGCAGCTTACGGACTAGAGGGAGCTACGAGCAGTACTTC. Its translation is CASSLRTRGSYEQYF.